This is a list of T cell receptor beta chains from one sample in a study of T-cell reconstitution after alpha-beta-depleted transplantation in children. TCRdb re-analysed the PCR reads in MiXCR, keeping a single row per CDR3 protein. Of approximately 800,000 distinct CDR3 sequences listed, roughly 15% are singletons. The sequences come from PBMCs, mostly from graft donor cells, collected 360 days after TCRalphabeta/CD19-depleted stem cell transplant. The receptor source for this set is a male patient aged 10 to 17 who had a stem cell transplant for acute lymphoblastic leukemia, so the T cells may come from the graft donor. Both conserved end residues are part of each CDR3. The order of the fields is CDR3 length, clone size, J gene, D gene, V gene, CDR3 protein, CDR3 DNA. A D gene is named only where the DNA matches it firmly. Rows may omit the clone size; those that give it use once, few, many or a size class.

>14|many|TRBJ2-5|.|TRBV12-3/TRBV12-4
CASSHTSSQETQYF
TGTGCCAGCAGCCATACTAGCAGCCAAGAGACCCAGTACTTC
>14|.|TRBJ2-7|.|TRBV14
CASSQRDFVYEQYF
TGTGCCAGCAGCCAAAGGGACTTCGTCTACGAGCAGTACTTC
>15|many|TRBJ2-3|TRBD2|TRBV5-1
CASSLTTSGPDTQYF
TGCGCCAGCAGCCTGACGACTAGCGGTCCAGATACGCAGTATTTT
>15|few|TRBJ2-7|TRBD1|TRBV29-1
CSVEDLDRGIYEQYF
TGCAGCGTTGAAGACCTGGACAGGGGAATCTACGAGCAGTACTTC
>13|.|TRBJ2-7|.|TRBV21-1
CASRDRYAYEQYF
TGTGCCAGCCGCGACAGGTACGCCTACGAGCAGTACTTC
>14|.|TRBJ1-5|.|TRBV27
CASSLRGTRQPQHF
TGTGCCAGCAGTTTGAGGGGCACGAGACAGCCCCAGCATTTT
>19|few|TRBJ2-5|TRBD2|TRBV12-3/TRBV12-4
CASSLAASGLVRPQETQYF
TGTGCCAGCAGTTTAGCGGCAAGTGGACTAGTACGCCCCCAAGAGACCCAGTACTTC
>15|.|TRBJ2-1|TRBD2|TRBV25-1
CASSGQRGGYNEQFF
TGTGCCAGCAGTGGCCAGCGGGGGGGATACAATGAGCAGTTCTTC
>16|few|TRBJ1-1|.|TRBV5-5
CASSSVDALGNTEAFF
TGTGCCAGCAGCTCTGTGGACGCTTTGGGGAACACTGAAGCTTTCTTT
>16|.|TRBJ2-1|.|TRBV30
CAWSTHSGLATDEQFF
TGTGCCTGGAGTACCCACTCGGGACTGGCTACGGATGAGCAGTTCTTC
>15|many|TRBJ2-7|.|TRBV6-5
CASSYSRGSAYEQYF
TGTGCCAGCAGTTACTCGAGAGGTTCAGCTTACGAGCAGTACTTC
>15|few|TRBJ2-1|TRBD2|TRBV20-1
CCASLAGGPYNEQFF
TGCTGTGCTTCGCTAGCGGGAGGGCCTTACAATGAGCAGTTCTTC
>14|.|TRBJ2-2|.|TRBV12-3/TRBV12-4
CASRPGLNTGELFF
TGTGCCAGCAGACCAGGGCTGAACACCGGGGAGCTGTTTTTT
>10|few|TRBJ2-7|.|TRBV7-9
CASSSGELDF
TGTGCCAGCAGCTCCGGTGAACTGGACTTC
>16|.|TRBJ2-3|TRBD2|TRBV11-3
CASSMGLAGPTDTQYF
TGTGCCAGCAGCATGGGACTAGCGGGCCCCACAGATACGCAGTATTTT
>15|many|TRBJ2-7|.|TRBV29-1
CSVEGTWERPLEQYF
TGCAGCGTTGAAGGTACGTGGGAGCGACCCTTGGAGCAGTACTTC
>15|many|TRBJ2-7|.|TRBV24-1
CATSDLAGPTYEQYF
TGTGCCACCAGTGATTTGGCGGGCCCTACCTACGAGCAGTACTTC
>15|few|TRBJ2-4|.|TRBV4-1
CASREGIVAKNIQYF
TGCGCCAGCAGGGAGGGCATTGTAGCCAAAAACATTCAGTACTTC
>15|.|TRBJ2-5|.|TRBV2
CASSEAPGLQETQYF
TGTGCCAGCAGTGAAGCCCCGGGACTTCAAGAGACCCAGTACTTC
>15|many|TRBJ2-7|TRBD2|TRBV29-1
CSSWTSGSHGNEQYF
TGCAGCTCATGGACTAGCGGGAGCCACGGGAACGAGCAGTACTTC
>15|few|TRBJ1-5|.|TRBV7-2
CASSLGRNSNQPQHF
TGTGCCAGCAGCTTAGGACGAAATAGCAATCAGCCCCAGCATTTT
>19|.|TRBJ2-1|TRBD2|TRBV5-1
CASSHPGLAVLGSYNEQFF
TGCGCCAGCAGTCATCCGGGACTAGCGGTTTTGGGTTCCTACAATGAGCAGTTCTTC
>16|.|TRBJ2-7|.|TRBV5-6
CASSAVGAGLLYEQYF
TGTGCCAGCAGCGCGGTCGGGGCGGGATTACTCTACGAGCAGTACTTC
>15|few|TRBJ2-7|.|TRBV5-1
CASSWGLGRSYEQYF
TGCGCCAGCAGTTGGGGGCTGGGACGGTCCTACGAGCAGTACTTC
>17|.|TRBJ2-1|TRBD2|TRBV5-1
CASSYRAGGASYNEQFF
TGCGCCAGCAGCTACCGAGCGGGAGGGGCGTCCTACAATGAGCAGTTCTTC
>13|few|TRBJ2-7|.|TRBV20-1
CSARRARWNEQYF
TGCAGTGCTAGGCGGGCTCGGTGGAACGAGCAGTACTTC
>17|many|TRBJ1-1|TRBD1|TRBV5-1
CASSVLGGIALNTEAFF
TGCGCCAGCAGCGTTCTAGGGGGCATCGCACTGAACACTGAAGCTTTCTTT
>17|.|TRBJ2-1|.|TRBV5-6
CASSFPLTGNGVNEQFF
TGTGCCAGCAGCTTCCCGCTCACAGGGAACGGGGTAAATGAGCAGTTCTTC
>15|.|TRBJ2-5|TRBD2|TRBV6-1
CASSPGTSGRATQYF
TGTGCCAGCAGTCCCGGGACTAGCGGGAGGGCCACCCAGTACTTC
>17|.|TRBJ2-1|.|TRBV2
CASSDAEVGASYNEQFF
TGTGCCAGCAGTGACGCGGAAGTTGGCGCGTCATACAATGAGCAGTTCTTC
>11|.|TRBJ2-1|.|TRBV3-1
CASCWAIEQFF
TGTGCCAGCTGCTGGGCCATTGAGCAGTTCTTC
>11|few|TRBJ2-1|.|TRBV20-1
CSASPSSSRFF
TGCAGTGCTAGCCCTAGCTCTAGCCGGTTCTTC
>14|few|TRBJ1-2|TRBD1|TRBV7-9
CASSEQGGGYGYTF
TGTGCCAGCAGCGAACAGGGGGGCGGCTATGGCTACACCTTC
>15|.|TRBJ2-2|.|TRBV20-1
CSARDGPVNTGELFF
TGCAGTGCTAGAGACGGGCCCGTAAACACCGGGGAGCTGTTTTTT
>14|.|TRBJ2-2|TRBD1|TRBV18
CASSPSRGPGELFF
TGTGCCAGCTCACCAAGCAGGGGGCCCGGGGAGCTGTTTTTT
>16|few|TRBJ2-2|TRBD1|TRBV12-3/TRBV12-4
CASSLREQGASGELFF
TGTGCCAGCAGTTTAAGGGAACAGGGGGCGTCCGGGGAGCTGTTTTTT
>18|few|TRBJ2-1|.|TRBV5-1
CASSARSPGHSSYNEQFF
TGCGCCAGCAGCGCCAGGAGTCCGGGACACAGCTCCTACAATGAGCAGTTCTTC
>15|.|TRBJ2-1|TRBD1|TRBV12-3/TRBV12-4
CASSLDRGRHDEQFF
TGTGCCAGCAGCTTAGACAGGGGGCGGCACGATGAGCAGTTCTTC
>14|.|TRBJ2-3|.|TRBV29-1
CSAQRTLSTDTQYF
TGCAGCGCTCAAAGGACACTTAGCACAGATACGCAGTATTTT
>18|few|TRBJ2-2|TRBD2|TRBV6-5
CASSYSNPRAGGTGELFF
TGTGCCAGCAGTTACTCGAACCCTAGGGCGGGAGGAACCGGGGAGCTGTTTTTT
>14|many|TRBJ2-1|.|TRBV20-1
CSAPGTSSYNEQFF
TGCAGTGCTCCCGGGACCAGCTCCTACAATGAGCAGTTCTTC
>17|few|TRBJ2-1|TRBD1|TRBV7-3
CASSPTVLGTGLHGQFF
TGTGCCAGCAGCCCTACCGTTTTGGGGACAGGATTACATGGGCAGTTCTTC
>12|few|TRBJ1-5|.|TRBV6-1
CASKQGTQPQHF
TGTGCCAGCAAGCAGGGGACTCAGCCCCAGCATTTT
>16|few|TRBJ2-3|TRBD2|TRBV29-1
CSVEAGLAGVSDTQYF
TGCAGCGTTGAAGCAGGCCTAGCGGGAGTATCTGATACGCAGTATTTT
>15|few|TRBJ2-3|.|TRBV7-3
CASSTFGLAPDTQYF
TGTGCCAGCAGCACCTTCGGCCTAGCTCCAGATACGCAGTATTTT
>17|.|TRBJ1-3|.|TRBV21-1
CASSKEGQRSSGNTIYF
TGTGCCAGCAGCAAAGAAGGTCAACGAAGCTCTGGAAACACCATATATTTT
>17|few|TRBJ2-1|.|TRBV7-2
CASSLGPGGPSYNEQFF
TGTGCCAGCAGCTTAGGCCCCGGGGGGCCCTCCTACAATGAGCAGTTCTTC
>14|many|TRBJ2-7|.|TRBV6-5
CASRRALQSYEQYF
TGTGCCAGCAGGCGGGCTTTACAATCCTACGAGCAGTACTTC